These 5 T cell receptor beta chains were all obtained from the same sample, sequenced in a study of blood T cell repertoires in COVID-19. This table comes from immunoSEQ multiplex PCR, and its TCRdb copy is limited to in-frame clones, with some not included. This table has about 160,000 clones, about 88% appearing once. The specimen was peripheral blood. These receptors originate from a man between 60 and 70 years old with active or convalescent COVID-19.

The J gene is TRBJ2-1, the V gene TRBV10-1; TRBD1 matches at 7 bases. Germline loops: CDR1 WNHNN, CDR2 SYGVQD (reference sequence). The V segment lost 4 bases and the J segment 9 bases; nucleotides outside the gene matches: 6. This CDR3 is built from 13 residues. The CDR3 DNA reads TGCGCCAGCAGTGTAGAGGGGGCGCGTGAGCAGTTCTTC. It translates to CASSVEGAREQFF.

The V call is TRBV7-6, the J call TRBJ2-1, with 9 bases fitting TRBD1. CDR1 and CDR2 from the germline V gene are SGHVS and FNYEAQ. V gave up 5 bases and J gave up 10 bases; unmatched junction bases: 12. The CDR3 is 15 residues long. This CDR3 reads CASSEGQGGPGEQFF. CDR3 sequence (DNA): TGTGCCAGCAGCGAGGGACAGGGAGGGCCAGGGGAGCAGTTCTTC.

The chain recombines TRBV10-1 with TRBJ2-7; D might be TRBD2 (6 bases). CDR1 and CDR2 from the germline V gene are WNHNN and SYGVQD (reference sequence). V was trimmed by 2 bases and J by 5 bases, leaving 16 bases between them. This CDR3 is 15 amino acids long. The CDR3 spells CASSEGRTPPHEQYF. CDR3 coding DNA: TGCGCCAGCAGTGAGGGGAGGACCCCTCCCCACGAGCAGTACTTC.

This CDR3 reads CASSRTGGGGYTF. The CDR3 nucleotides are TGTGCCAGTAGCCGCACAGGGGGCGGTGGCTACACCTTC. The gene calls are TRBV19 and TRBJ1-2; TRBD1 agrees at 9 bases. This CDR3 has 13 residues. Germline CDR1 LNHDA, CDR2 SQIVND (reference sequence). The J segment lost 7 bases and the V segment lost 6 bases, leaving 6 bases of the junction unmatched.

This rearrangement joins TRBV5-1 to TRBJ1-1, with a weak D call TRBD1 (5 bases). CDR1 SGHRS and CDR2 YFSETQ come from the germline V gene. Trimming took 5 bases from V and 5 from J, leaving 16 bases between them. This CDR3 is 14 amino acids long. The CDR3 coding sequence is TGCGCCAGCAGGTACGGGGCCGGGGGGACTGAAGCTTTCTTT. It specifies CASRYGAGGTEAFF.